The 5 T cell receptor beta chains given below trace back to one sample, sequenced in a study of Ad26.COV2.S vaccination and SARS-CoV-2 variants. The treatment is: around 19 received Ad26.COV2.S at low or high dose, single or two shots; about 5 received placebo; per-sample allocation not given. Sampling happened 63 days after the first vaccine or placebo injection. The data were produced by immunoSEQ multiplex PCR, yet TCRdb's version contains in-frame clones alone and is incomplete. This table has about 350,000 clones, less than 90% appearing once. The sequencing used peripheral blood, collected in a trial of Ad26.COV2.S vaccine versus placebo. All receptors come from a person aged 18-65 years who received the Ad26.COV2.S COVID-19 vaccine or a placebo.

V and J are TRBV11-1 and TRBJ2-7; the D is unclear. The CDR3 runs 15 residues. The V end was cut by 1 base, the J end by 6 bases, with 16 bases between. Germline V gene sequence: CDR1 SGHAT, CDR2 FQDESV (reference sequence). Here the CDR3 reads CASSLVGQLPGEQYF. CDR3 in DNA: TGTGCCAGCAGCTTAGTCGGTCAGCTCCCCGGCGAGCAGTACTTC. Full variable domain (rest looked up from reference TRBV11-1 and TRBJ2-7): EAEVAQSPRYKITEKSQAVAFWCDPISGHATLYWYRQILGQGPELLVQFQDESVVDDSQLPKDRFSAERLKGVDSTLKIQPAELGDSAMYLCASSLVGQLPGEQYFGPGTRLTVT.

The CDR3 DNA is TGTGCCTGGAGTGCCCGAAGGGATACGCAGTATTTT. Its translation: CAWSARRDTQYF. This chain uses TRBV30 with TRBJ2-3; D not certain. This CDR3 is 12 amino acids long. Germline V gene sequence: CDR1 GTSNPN, CDR2 SVGIG (reference sequence). Trimming removed 1 base from V and 6 bases from J, with 8 bases in between. Full variable domain (remainder filled in from reference TRBV30 and TRBJ2-3): SQTIHQWPATLVQPVGSPLSLECTVEGTSNPNLYWYRQAAGRGLQLLFYSVGIGQISSEVPQNLSASRPQDRQFILSSKKLLLSDSGFYLCAWSARRDTQYFGPGTRLTVL.

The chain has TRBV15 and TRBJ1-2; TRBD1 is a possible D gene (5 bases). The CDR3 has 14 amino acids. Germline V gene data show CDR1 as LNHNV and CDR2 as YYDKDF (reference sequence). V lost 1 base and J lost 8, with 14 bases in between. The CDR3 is CATSRGGAAGGYTF. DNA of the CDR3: TGTGCCACCAGCAGAGGCGGGGCCGCAGGGGGCTACACCTTC.

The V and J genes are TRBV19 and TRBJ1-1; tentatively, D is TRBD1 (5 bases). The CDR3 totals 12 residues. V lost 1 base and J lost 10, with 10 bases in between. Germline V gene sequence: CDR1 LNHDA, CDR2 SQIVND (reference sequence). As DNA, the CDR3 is TGTGCCAGTAGTATAGGGCCGGGGGGAGCTTTCTTT. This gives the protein CASSIGPGGAFF.

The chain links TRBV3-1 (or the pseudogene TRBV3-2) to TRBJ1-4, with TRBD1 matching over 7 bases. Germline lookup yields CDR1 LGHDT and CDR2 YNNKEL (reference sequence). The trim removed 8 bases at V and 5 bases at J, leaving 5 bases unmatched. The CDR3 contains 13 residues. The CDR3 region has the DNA TGTGCCAGCCAGGGGGGGATGAATGAAAAACTGTTTTTT. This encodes CASQGGMNEKLFF.